This T cell receptor beta chain was retrieved from a study of T cell responses to AZD1222 COVID-19 vaccine. Broader study findings: It was only a handful of AZD1222 recipients who were seropositive at baseline.

Here immunoSEQ multiplex PCR was the method, and the copy in TCRdb shows in-frame clones only, minus some. Among approximately 150,000 clones, more than 80% were seen once, and the ten largest hold 3% to 3.5%. Germline V lookup: CDR1 MRHNA, CDR2 SNTAGT. Trimming pared 4 bases from V and 1 base from J, leaving 10 bases between. The length of the CDR3 is 14 residues. Worth noting for this clone: What it binds is unknown.

This TCR was sampled from an adult who received the AZD1222 COVID-19 vaccine. The gene calls are TRBV6-4 and TRBJ1-1, with D hard to call. Sequenced material: peripheral blood, taken 28 days after the second AZD1222 dose. In DNA form, the CDR3 reads TGTGCCAGCAGTGCCTACGGCCAGAACACTGAAGCTTTCTTT. Translation gives CASSAYGQNTEAFF.